Presented here are 3 T cell receptor beta chains from one specimen sequenced in a study of patients and donors after allogeneic stem cell transplantation. TCRdb redid the calling of the RT-PCR reads with MiXCR, one entry per CDR3 protein. The sample includes about 960,000 distinct CDR3 sequences, roughly 18% of them seen just once. Sequencing was carried out using blood, either unsorted or a sorted T cell fraction (not recorded which). The receptors stem from a human donor who was either an allogeneic HSCT recipient or a stem cell or donor lymphocyte infusion donor (not recorded which). It is not recorded whose cells these are; they may come from a transplant donor.

This chain links TRBV20-1 with TRBJ1-1; TRBD1 is a possible D gene (5 bases). Trimming stripped 6 bases from V and 0 bases from J, with 14 bases between. This CDR3 is built from 14 residues. Germline CDR1 DFQATT, CDR2 SNEGSKA (reference sequence). This CDR3 reads CSASGRGMNTEAFF. The CDR3 nucleotides read TGCAGTGCCTCAGGGCGGGGTATGAACACTGAAGCTTTCTTT.

The sample holds a few counts of this clonotype. CDR3 bases: TGTGCCAGCAGCTTAGCGTTTGGCGGGGGGGCTCCCAATGAGCAGTTCTTC. Translated, it gives CASSLAFGGGAPNEQFF. V and J are TRBV11-1 and TRBJ2-1, with 9 bases that match TRBD2. The CDR3 covers 17 residues. Per the germline V gene, CDR1 is SGHAT and CDR2 is FQDESV (reference sequence). V trimming: 0 bases; J trimming: 6 bases; junction bases outside the gene matches: 9.

CDR3 residues: CASSVTLGDEQFF. Here the CDR3 DNA reads TGTGCCAGCAGCGTCACATTGGGGGATGAGCAGTTCTTC. The gene calls are TRBV9 and TRBJ2-1, with D perhaps matching TRBD1 or TRBD2 (5 bases each). The CDR3 is 13 amino acids. CDR1 and CDR2 (germline): SGDLS, YYNGEE. V lost 2 bases, J lost 8 bases, and 11 bases lay in between.